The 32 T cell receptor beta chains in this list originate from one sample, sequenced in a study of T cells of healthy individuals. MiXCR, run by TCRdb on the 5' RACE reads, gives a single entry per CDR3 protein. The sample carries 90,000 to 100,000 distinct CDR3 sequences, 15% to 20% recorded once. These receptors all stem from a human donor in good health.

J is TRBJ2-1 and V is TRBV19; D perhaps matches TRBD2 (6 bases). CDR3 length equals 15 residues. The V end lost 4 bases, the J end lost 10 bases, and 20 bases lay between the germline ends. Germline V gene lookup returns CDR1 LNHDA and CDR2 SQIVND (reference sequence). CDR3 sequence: CASSTLTSMAREQFF. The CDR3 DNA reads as TGTGCCAGTAGTACCCTGACTAGTATGGCAAGGGAGCAGTTCTTC.

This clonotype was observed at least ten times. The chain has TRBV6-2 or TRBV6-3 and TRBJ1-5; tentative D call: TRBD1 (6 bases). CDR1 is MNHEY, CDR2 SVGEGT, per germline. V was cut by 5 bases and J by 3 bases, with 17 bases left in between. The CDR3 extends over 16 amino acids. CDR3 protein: CASSRFRAGDNQPQHF. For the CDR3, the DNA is TGTGCCAGCAGTAGGTTTCGGGCAGGGGACAATCAGCCCCAGCATTTT.

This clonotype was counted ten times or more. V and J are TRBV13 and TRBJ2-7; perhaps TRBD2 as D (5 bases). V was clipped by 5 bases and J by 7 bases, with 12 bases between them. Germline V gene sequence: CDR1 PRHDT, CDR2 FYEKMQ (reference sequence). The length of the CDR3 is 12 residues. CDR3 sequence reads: CASSRARVEQYF. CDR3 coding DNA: TGTGCCAGCAGCCGGGCGAGGGTTGAGCAGTACTTC.

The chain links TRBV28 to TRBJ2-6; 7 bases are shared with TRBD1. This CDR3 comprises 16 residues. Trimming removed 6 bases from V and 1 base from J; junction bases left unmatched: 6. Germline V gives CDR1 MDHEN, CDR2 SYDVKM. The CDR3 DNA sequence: TGTGCCAGCAGCCCAGGGGGTAGGTCTGGGGCCAACGTCCTGACTTTC. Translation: CASSPGGRSGANVLTF.

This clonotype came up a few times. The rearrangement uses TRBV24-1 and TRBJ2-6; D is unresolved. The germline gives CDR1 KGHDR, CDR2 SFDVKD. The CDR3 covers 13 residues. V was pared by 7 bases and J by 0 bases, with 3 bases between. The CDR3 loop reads CATSASGANVLTF. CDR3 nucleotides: TGTGCCACCAGCGCCTCTGGGGCCAACGTCCTGACTTTC.

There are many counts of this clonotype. The CDR3 protein is CASSFQGASYEQYF. For the CDR3, the DNA is TGCGCCAGCAGCTTCCAGGGGGCTTCCTACGAGCAGTACTTC. V and J are TRBV5-1 and TRBJ2-7; 8 bases match TRBD1. CDR3 length: 14 amino acids. Germline values: CDR1 SGHRS, CDR2 YFSETQ. V was clipped by 2 bases and J by 1 base; unmatched bases: 2.

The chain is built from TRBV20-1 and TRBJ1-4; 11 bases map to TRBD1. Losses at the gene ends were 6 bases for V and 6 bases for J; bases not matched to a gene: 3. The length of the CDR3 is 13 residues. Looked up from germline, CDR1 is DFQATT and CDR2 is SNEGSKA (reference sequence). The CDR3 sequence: CSARTGGYEKLFF. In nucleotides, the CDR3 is TGCAGTGCCCGGACAGGGGGCTATGAAAAACTGTTTTTT.

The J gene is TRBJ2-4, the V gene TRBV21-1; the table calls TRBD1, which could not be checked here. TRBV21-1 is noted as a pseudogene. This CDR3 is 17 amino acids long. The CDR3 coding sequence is TGTGCCAGCAGTGGGATCCGGGCATCCATAGCCAAAAACATTCAGTACTTC. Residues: CASSGIRASIAKNIQYF.

In DNA, the CDR3 is TGTGCCAGCAGCGGTTTGGGGGACAGAAGCATGAACACTGAAGCTTTCTTT. Its translation is CASSGLGDRSMNTEAFF. This chain connects TRBV7-6 to TRBJ1-1, with 7 bases aligning to TRBD1. J was trimmed by 0 bases and V by 5 bases; bases with no gene match: 12. This CDR3 is 17 amino acids long. Germline CDR1 reads SGHVS; CDR2 reads FNYEAQ.

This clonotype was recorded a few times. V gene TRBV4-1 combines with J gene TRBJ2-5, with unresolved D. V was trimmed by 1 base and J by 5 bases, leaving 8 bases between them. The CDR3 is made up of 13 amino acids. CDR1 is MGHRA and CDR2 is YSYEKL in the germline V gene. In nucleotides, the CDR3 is TGCGCCAGCAGCCAAGTTGAGTTGGAGACCCAGTACTTC. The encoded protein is CASSQVELETQYF.

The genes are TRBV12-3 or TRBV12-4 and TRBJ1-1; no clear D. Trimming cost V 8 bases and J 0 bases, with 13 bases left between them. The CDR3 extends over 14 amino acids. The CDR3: CASRQSRMNTEAFF. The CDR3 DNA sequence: TGTGCCAGCCGCCAGAGCCGGATGAACACTGAAGCTTTCTTT.

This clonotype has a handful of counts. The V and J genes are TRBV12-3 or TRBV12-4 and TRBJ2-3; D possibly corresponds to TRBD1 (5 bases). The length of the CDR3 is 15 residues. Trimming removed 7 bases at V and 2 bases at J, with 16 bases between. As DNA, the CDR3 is TGTGCCAGCACTCCCGACAGTGGGGTCACAGATACGCAGTATTTT. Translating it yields CASTPDSGVTDTQYF.

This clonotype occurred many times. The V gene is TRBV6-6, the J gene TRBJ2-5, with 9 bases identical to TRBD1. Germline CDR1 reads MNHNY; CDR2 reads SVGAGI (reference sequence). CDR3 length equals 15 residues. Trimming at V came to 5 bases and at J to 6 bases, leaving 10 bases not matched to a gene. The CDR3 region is CASSIGQGFEQTQYF. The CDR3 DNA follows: TGTGCCAGCAGTATAGGACAGGGGTTTGAACAGACCCAGTACTTC.

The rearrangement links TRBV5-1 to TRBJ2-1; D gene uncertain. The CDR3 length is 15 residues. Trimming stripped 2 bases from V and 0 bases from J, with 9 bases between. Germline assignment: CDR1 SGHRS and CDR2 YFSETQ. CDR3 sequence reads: CASSLEQLSYNEQFF. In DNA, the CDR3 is TGCGCCAGCAGCTTAGAGCAGCTCTCCTACAATGAGCAGTTCTTC.

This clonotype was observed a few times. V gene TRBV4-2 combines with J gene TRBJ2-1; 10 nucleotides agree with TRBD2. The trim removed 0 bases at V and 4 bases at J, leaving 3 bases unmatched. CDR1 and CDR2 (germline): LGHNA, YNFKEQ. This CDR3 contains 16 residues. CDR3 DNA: TGTGCCAGCAGCCAAGATGGGACTAGCGCTTACAATGAGCAGTTCTTC. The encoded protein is CASSQDGTSAYNEQFF.

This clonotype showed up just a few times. CDR3: CASSLAWQGNSNQPQHF. The CDR3 DNA sequence: TGTGCCAGCAGTCTGGCGTGGCAGGGGAATAGCAATCAGCCCCAGCATTTT. The chain uses TRBV27 and TRBJ1-5, with TRBD1 as a possible D gene (6 bases). This CDR3 is 17 amino acids long. The germline V gene has CDR1 MNHEY and CDR2 SMNVEV (reference sequence). The V end was cut by 5 bases, the J end by 0 bases, with 17 bases between.

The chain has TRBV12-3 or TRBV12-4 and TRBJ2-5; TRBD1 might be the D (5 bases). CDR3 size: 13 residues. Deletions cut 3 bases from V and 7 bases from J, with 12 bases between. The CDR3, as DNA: TGTGCCAGCAGTTTCGTCCAGGGTGGGACCCAGTACTTC. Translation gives CASSFVQGGTQYF.

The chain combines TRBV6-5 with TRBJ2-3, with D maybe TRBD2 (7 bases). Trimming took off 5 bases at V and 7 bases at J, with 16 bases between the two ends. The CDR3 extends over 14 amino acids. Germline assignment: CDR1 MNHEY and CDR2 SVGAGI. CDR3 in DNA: TGTGCCAGCAGTAGGGGGGGGGGCTCAAATACGCAGTATTTT. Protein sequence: CASSRGGGSNTQYF.

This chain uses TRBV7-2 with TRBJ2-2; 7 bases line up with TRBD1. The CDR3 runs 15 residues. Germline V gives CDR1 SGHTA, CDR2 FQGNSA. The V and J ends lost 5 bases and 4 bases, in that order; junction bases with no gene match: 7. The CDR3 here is CASSGYRGGTGELFF. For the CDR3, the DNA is TGTGCCAGCAGCGGGTACAGGGGCGGCACCGGGGAGCTGTTTTTT.

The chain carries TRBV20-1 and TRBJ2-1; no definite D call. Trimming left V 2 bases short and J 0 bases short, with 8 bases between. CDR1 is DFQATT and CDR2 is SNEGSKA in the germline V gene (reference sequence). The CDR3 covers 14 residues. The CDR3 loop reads CSARQTTSYNEQFF. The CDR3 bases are TGCAGTGCTAGACAGACGACCTCCTACAATGAGCAGTTCTTC.

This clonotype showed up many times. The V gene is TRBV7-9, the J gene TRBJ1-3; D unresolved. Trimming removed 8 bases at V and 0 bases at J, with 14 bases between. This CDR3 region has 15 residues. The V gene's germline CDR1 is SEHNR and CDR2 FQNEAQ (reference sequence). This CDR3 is CASSLSKDSGNTIYF. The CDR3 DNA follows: TGTGCCAGCTCCTTAAGTAAGGACTCTGGAAACACCATATATTTT.

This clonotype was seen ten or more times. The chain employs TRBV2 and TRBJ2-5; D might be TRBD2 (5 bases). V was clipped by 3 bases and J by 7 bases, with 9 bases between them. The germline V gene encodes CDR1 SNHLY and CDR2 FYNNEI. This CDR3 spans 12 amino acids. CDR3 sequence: CASSDAGGTQYF. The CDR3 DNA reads TGTGCCAGCAGTGACGCCGGAGGGACCCAGTACTTC.

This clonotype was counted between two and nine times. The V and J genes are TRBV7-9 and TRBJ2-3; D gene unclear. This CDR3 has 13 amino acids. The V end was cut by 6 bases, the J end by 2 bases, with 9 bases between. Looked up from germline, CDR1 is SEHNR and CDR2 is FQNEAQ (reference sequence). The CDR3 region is CASSLGDTDTQYF. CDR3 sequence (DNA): TGTGCCAGCAGTCTGGGCGACACAGATACGCAGTATTTT.

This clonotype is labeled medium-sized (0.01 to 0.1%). CDR3 region: CASSWTGAVNTEAFF. The CDR3 region has the DNA TGCGCCAGCAGCTGGACAGGGGCCGTGAACACTGAAGCTTTCTTT. V gene TRBV5-1 combines with J gene TRBJ1-1; 9 bases are shared with TRBD1. J was trimmed by 0 bases and V by 3 bases; bases with no gene match: 3. CDR3 size: 15 residues. CDR1 and CDR2 (germline): SGHRS, YFSETQ. The variable domain in full, completed from reference TRBV5-1 and TRBJ1-1, reads KAGVTQTPRYLIKTRGQQVTLSCSPISGHRSVSWYQQTPGQGLQFLFEYFSETQRNKGNFPGRFSGRQFSNSRSEMNVSTLELGDSALYLCASSWTGAVNTEAFFGQGTRLTVV.

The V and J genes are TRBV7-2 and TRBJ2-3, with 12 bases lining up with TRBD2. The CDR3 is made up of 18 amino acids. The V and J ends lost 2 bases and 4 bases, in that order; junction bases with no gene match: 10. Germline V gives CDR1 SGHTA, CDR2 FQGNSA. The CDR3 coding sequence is TGTGCCAGCAGCTTAAGTGGGTCTAGCGGGGGGGAGGCAGATACGCAGTATTTT. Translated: CASSLSGSSGGEADTQYF.

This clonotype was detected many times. In DNA form, the CDR3 reads TGTGCCAGCAGCCTAGACGTAGGGAGAACCTACACAGATACGCAGTATTTT. Translating gives CASSLDVGRTYTDTQYF. The chain recombines TRBV7-2 with TRBJ2-3, with D tentatively TRBD2 (5 bases). V was trimmed by 5 bases and J by 2 bases, leaving 20 bases between them. In germline, CDR1 is SGHTA, CDR2 FQGNSA. CDR3 length equals 17 residues.

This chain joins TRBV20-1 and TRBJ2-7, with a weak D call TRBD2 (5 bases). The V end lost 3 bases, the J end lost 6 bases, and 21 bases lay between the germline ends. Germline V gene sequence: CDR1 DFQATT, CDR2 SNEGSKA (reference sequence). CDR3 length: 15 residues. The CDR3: CSASYPDSYFREQYF. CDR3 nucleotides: TGCAGTGCTAGCTATCCGGACTCGTATTTCCGCGAGCAGTACTTC.

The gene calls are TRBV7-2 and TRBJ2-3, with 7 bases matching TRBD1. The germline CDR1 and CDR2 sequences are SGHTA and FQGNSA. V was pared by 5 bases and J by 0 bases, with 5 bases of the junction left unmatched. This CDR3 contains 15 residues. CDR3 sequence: CASSIQGFSTDTQYF. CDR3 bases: TGTGCCAGCAGCATACAGGGGTTTAGCACAGATACGCAGTATTTT.

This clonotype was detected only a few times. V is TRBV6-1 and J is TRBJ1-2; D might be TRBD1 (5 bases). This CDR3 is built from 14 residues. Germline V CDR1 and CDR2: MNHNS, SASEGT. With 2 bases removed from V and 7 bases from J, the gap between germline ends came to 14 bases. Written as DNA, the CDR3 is TGTGCCAGCAGTGAACGCTCGTCAGGGATTGGCTACACCTTC. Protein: CASSERSSGIGYTF.

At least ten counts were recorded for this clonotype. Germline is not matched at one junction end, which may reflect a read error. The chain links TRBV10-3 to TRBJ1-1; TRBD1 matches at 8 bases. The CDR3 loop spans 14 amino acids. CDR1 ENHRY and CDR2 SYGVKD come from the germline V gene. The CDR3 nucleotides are TGTGCCGTCAGGGGGCAGGGTCGGAACACTGAAGCTTTCTTT. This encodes CAVRGQGRNTEAFF.

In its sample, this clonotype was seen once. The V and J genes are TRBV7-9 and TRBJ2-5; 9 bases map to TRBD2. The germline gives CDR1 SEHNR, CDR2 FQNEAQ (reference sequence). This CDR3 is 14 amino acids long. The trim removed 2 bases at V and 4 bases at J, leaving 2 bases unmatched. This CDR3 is CASSLTAGGETQYF. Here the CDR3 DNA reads TGTGCCAGCAGCTTAACAGCGGGAGGAGAGACCCAGTACTTC.

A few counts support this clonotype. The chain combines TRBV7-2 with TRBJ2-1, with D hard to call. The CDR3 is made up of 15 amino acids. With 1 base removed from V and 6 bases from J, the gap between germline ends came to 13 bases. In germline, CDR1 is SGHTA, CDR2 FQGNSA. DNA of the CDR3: TGTGCCAGCAGCTTAGAATCCAATTCTATCAATGAGCAGTTCTTC. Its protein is CASSLESNSINEQFF.